These 19 T cell receptor beta chains share one sample of origin, sequenced in a study of CD8+ T cells in alopecia areata (dated by TCRdb to the late 2010s). This sample's time point label indicates: about 5 months on oral tofacitinib. Sample treatment or condition, as interpreted from the label and publication: oral pan-JAK inhibitor, 5-10 mg twice daily. Preparation of the library involved the immunoSEQ multiplex PCR assay. For TCR sequencing, RNA was extracted from every sample and reverse transcribed into cDNA to serve as template. TCRdb obtained this table from immuneACCESS and retained in-frame rearrangements with V and J assigned. These tables miss some clones; where compared with another copy, unresolved V genes account for less than half of the shortfall, and the remainder is unexplained. The sample table lists 170,000 or so clones, about 53% of them with a count of one. The top ten clonotypes cover about 10% of the sample.

This material consisted of CD8+ T cells sorted from blood, taken at week 24, from a patient treated with tofacitinib. The source of these receptors is a human donor with alopecia areata.

V and J are TRBV27 and TRBJ2-7; the match to TRBD2 covers 15 bases. CDR3 length equals 18 residues. Trimming at V came to 6 bases and at J to 2 bases, leaving 11 bases not matched to a gene. Germline loops: CDR1 MNHEY, CDR2 SMNVEV (reference sequence). The CDR3 reads CASRGPGLAGGSTYEQYF. The CDR3 nucleotides are TGTGCCAGCAGGGGTCCGGGACTAGCGGGGGGCTCCACCTACGAGCAGTACTTC.

This clone was seen once. Additional DNA sequences in this sample encode the identical CDR3. The gene calls are TRBV5-6 and TRBJ2-7; D gene uncertain. From germline, CDR1 is SGHDT and CDR2 YYEEEE. The CDR3 is made up of 13 amino acids. The ends were cut back, 0 bases at V and 0 bases at J, with 4 bases in the middle. The CDR3 loop reads CASSLEGSYEQYF. DNA for the CDR3: TGTGCCAGCAGCTTGGAGGGCTCCTACGAGCAGTACTTC.

This sequence joins TRBV19 and TRBJ1-1; D is perhaps TRBD1 (5 bases). In germline, CDR1 is LNHDA, CDR2 SQIVND (reference sequence). The V gene lost 4 bases and the J gene lost 4 bases, with 10 bases spanning the gap. The CDR3 consists of 13 residues. As DNA, the CDR3 is TGTGCCAGTAGTAGGGACCTGGGCACTGAAGCTTTCTTT. The encoded protein is CASSRDLGTEAFF.

Notes on this clone: The sample contains more than one DNA sequence encoding this CDR3. This chain connects TRBV30 to TRBJ2-7, with D unresolved. CDR3 length: 11 amino acids. CDR1 is GTSNPN and CDR2 is SVGIG in the germline V gene (reference sequence). The V gene lost 1 base and the J gene lost 2 bases, with 3 bases spanning the gap. The CDR3 DNA sequence: TGTGCCTGGAGTGCCACCTACGAGCAGTACTTC. Its translation: CAWSATYEQYF.

This clone was found a few times. The V call is TRBV27, the J call TRBJ2-2; D not certain. CDR3 length: 16 amino acids. Germline V gene lookup returns CDR1 MNHEY and CDR2 SMNVEV (reference sequence). The V gene lost 2 bases and the J gene lost 2 bases, with 12 bases spanning the gap. CDR3 amino acids: CASSLGPRTNTGELFF. DNA for the CDR3: TGTGCCAGCAGTTTAGGGCCCCGGACCAACACCGGGGAGCTGTTTTTT.

This clone turned up a few times. The chain combines TRBV5-6 with TRBJ1-1, with no clear D. CDR3 length: 13 amino acids. V gave up 0 bases and J gave up 7 bases, with 10 bases separating them. Germline-derived CDR1 and CDR2 are SGHDT and YYEEEE. CDR3 DNA sequence: TGTGCCAGCAGCTTGGGGGCAGGACTTGAAGCTTTCTTT. Its translation: CASSLGAGLEAFF.

CDR3 amino acids: CASSTEGILFF. Written as DNA, the CDR3 is TGTGCCAGCAGTACCGAGGGGATACTGTTTTTT. V usage is TRBV27 and J usage is TRBJ1-4, with TRBD1 as a possible D gene (5 bases). Trimming cost V 5 bases and J 13 bases, with 11 bases left between them. This CDR3 has 11 amino acids. The V gene's germline CDR1 is MNHEY and CDR2 SMNVEV (reference sequence).

J is TRBJ1-3 and V is TRBV7-6; D uncertain. The V and J ends lost 2 bases and 2 bases respectively, with 7 bases between them. Germline V gene lookup returns CDR1 SGHVS and CDR2 FNYEAQ. The CDR3 runs 14 residues. CDR3 DNA: TGTGCCAGCAGCTTAACGGGAACTGGAAACACCATATATTTT. Protein product: CASSLTGTGNTIYF.

This clone appeared a few times. The chain is built from TRBV30 and TRBJ2-7; D not certain. Trimming cost V 3 bases and J 4 bases, with 13 bases left between them. CDR1 and CDR2 from the germline V gene are GTSNPN and SVGIG (reference sequence). This CDR3 contains 13 residues. The CDR3 spells CAWRGLGNYEQYF. The CDR3 DNA sequence: TGTGCCTGGAGGGGTTTGGGGAATTACGAGCAGTACTTC.

The chain uses TRBV11-2 and TRBJ2-1; 9 bases align to TRBD1. Germline assignment: CDR1 SGHAT and CDR2 FQNNGV. J gave up 6 bases and V 3 bases, and 6 bases lay outside the gene matches. This CDR3 has 15 amino acids. The CDR3 protein is CASSFYGQGINEQFF. CDR3 nucleotide sequence: TGTGCCAGCAGCTTCTACGGACAGGGGATCAATGAGCAGTTCTTC.

V and J are TRBV5-6 and TRBJ1-1; no clear D. This CDR3 spans 15 amino acids. From germline, CDR1 is SGHDT and CDR2 YYEEEE. V lost 0 bases and J lost 0, with 9 bases in between. The CDR3 nucleotides are TGTGCCAGCAGCTTGGGGGCAGCCTTGAACACTGAAGCTTTCTTT. It encodes CASSLGAALNTEAFF. The whole variable domain, remainder taken from reference TRBV5-6 and TRBJ1-1, is DAGVTQSPTHLIKTRGQQVTLRCSPKSGHDTVSWYQQALGQGPQFIFQYYEEEERQRGNFPDRFSGHQFPNYSSELNVNALLLGDSALYLCASSLGAALNTEAFFGQGTRLTVV.

The V call is TRBV7-8, the J call TRBJ2-3, with D tentatively TRBD1 or TRBD2 (5 bases each). Germline assignment: CDR1 SGHVS and CDR2 FQNEAQ. Trimming pared 4 bases from V and 0 bases from J, leaving 23 bases between. The CDR3 is 19 residues long. The CDR3, as DNA: TGTGCCAGCAGCTCTTTAAAGCGGACACCCGGAGAGAGCACAGATACGCAGTATTTT. Encoded protein: CASSSLKRTPGESTDTQYF.

The chain uses TRBV9 and TRBJ1-1, with D tentatively TRBD1 (5 bases). Germline lookup yields CDR1 SGDLS and CDR2 YYNGEE. CDR3 length: 15 residues. Trimming pared 0 bases from V and 2 bases from J, leaving 11 bases between. DNA for the CDR3: TGTGCCAGCAGCGTAGACGGAGGGGTCAACACTGAAGCTTTCTTT. Translating gives CASSVDGGVNTEAFF.

This clone was observed a handful of times. The J gene is TRBJ1-4, the V gene TRBV10-3; no reliable D call. The CDR3 consists of 15 residues. From germline, CDR1 is ENHRY and CDR2 SYGVKD. V was trimmed by 3 bases and J by 0 bases, leaving 8 bases between them. For the CDR3, the DNA is TGTGCCATCAGTGACCCGGAATCAACTAATGAAAAACTGTTTTTT. Encoded protein: CAISDPESTNEKLFF.

This chain uses TRBV6-5 with TRBJ2-1; a weak D match, TRBD1 (6 bases). Trimming removed 0 bases at V and 0 bases at J, with 6 bases between. CDR3 length: 15 amino acids. Germline V gene lookup returns CDR1 MNHEY and CDR2 SVGAGI. CDR3 in DNA: TGTGCCAGCAGTTACTCAGGGGGCTCCTACAATGAGCAGTTCTTC. This codes for CASSYSGGSYNEQFF.

This clone was observed a handful of times. CDR3 nucleotide sequence: TGCGCCAGCAGCCAAGATTCAGGGACGTATAAGGCTTTCTTT. This codes for CASSQDSGTYKAFF. V usage is TRBV4-3 and J usage is TRBJ1-1; a possible D gene is TRBD1 (5 bases). Trimming left V 0 bases short and J 11 bases short, with 16 bases between. The germline gives CDR1 LGHNA, CDR2 YSLEER. The CDR3 contains 14 residues.

Concerning this clone itself: Other DNA sequences of this sample code for an identical CDR3. The chain has TRBV30 and TRBJ1-1; no clear D gene. CDR3 length equals 13 residues. Germline CDR1 reads GTSNPN; CDR2 reads SVGIG (reference sequence). V lost 2 bases to trimming and J lost 1 base, with 8 bases between them. CDR3 region: CAWSLSPNTEAFF. The CDR3 DNA follows: TGTGCCTGGAGTTTGTCCCCGAACACTGAAGCTTTCTTT.

This clone occurred once. The rearrangement links TRBV4-3 to TRBJ2-7; 7 bases match TRBD1. Germline CDR1 reads LGHNA; CDR2 reads YSLEER. The CDR3 spans 14 residues. With V trimmed by 1 base and J by 5 bases, 5 bases remained unmatched. CDR3: CASSQGDRSNEQYF. The CDR3 bases are TGCGCCAGCAGCCAAGGGGACAGATCCAACGAGCAGTACTTC.

This clone occurred a few times. The V and J genes are TRBV7-8 and TRBJ1-1; no definite D call. The CDR3 runs to 14 residues. V gave up 5 bases and J gave up 2 bases, with 12 bases separating them. Germline CDR1 is SGHVS and CDR2 is FQNEAQ. CDR3 coding DNA: TGTGCCAGCAGCGATTCGACGGATAACACTGAAGCTTTCTTT. It is translated as CASSDSTDNTEAFF.